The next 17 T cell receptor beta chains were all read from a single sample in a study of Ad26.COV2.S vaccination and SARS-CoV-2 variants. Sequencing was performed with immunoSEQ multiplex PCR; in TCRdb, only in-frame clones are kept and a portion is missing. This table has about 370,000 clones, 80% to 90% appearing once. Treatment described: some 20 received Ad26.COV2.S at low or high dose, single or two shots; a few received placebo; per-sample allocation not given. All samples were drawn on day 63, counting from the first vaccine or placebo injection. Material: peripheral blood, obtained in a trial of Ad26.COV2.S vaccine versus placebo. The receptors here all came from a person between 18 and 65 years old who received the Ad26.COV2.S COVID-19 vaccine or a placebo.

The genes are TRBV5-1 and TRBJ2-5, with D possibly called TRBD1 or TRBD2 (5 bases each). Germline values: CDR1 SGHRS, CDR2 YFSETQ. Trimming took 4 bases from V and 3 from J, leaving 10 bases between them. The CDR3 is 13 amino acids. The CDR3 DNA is TGCGCCAGCAGCCACGGGGCAGAAGAGACCCAGTACTTC. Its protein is CASSHGAEETQYF.

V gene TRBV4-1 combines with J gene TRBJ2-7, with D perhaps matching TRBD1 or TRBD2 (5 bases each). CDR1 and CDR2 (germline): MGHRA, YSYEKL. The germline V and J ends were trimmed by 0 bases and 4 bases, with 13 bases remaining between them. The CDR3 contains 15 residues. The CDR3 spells CASSQDLGVAYEQYF. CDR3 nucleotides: TGCGCCAGCAGCCAAGATCTGGGGGTAGCTTACGAGCAGTACTTC.

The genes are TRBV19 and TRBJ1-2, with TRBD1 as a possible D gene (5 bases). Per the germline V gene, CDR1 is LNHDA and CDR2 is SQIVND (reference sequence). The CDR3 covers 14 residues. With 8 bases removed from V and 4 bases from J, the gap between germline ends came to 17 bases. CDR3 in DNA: TGTGCCAGTCTCCCTCCGGCAGGGAGCTATGGCTACACCTTC. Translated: CASLPPAGSYGYTF.

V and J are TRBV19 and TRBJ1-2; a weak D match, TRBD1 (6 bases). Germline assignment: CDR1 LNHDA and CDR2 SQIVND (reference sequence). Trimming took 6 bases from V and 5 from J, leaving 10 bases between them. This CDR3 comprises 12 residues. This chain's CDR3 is CASRWGAYGYTF. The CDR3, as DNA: TGTGCCAGTAGGTGGGGGGCATATGGCTACACCTTC.

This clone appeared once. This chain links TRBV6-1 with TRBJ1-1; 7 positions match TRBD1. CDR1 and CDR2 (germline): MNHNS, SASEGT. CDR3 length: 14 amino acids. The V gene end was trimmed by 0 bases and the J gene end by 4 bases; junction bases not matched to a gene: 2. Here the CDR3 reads CASSEATGPTEAFF. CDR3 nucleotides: TGTGCCAGCAGTGAAGCGACAGGGCCCACTGAAGCTTTCTTT.

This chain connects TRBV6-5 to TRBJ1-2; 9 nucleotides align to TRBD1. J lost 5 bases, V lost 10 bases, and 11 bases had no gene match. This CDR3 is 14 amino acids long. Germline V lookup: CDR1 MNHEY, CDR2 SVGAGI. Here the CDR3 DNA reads TGTGCCACGGTATCGGGACAGGGATTATATGGCTACACCTTC. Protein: CATVSGQGLYGYTF.

The CDR3 protein is CACTPRQGATDTQYF. CDR3 nucleotide sequence: TGTGCCTGCACACCCAGACAGGGGGCCACAGATACGCAGTATTTT. The chain combines TRBV30 with TRBJ2-3; TRBD1 matches 10 bases. This CDR3 is 15 amino acids long. Germline CDR1 GTSNPN, CDR2 SVGIG (reference sequence). Trimming removed 6 bases from V and 2 bases from J; junction bases left unmatched: 8.

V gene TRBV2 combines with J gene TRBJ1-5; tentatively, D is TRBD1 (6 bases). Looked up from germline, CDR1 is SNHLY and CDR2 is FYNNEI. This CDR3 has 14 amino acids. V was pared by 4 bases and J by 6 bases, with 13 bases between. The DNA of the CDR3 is TGTGCCAGCAGTGCCACCAGGGGAGGTCAGCCCCAGCATTTT. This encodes CASSATRGGQPQHF.

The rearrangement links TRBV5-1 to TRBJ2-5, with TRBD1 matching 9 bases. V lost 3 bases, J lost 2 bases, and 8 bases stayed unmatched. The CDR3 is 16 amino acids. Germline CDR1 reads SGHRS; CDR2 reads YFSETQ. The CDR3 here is CASSSWTGDEQETQYF. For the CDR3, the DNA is TGCGCCAGCAGCTCCTGGACAGGGGATGAGCAAGAGACCCAGTACTTC.

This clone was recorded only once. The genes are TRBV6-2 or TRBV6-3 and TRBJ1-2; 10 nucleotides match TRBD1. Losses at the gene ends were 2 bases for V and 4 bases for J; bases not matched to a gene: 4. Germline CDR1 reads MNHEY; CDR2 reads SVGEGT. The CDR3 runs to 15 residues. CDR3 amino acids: CASSYPTGGFYGYTF. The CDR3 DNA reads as TGTGCCAGCAGTTACCCGACAGGGGGCTTCTATGGCTACACCTTC.

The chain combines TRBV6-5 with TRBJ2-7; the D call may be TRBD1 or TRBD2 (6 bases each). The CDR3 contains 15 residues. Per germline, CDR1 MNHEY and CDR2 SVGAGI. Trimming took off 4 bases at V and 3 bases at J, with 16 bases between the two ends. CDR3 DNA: TGTGCCAGCAGTTGGAGGGGGGACATTGGCTACGAGCAGTACTTC. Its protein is CASSWRGDIGYEQYF.

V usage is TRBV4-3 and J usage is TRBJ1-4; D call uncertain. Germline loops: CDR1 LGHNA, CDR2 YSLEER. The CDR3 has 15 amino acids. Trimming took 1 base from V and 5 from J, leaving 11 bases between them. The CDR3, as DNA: TGCGCCAGCAGCCAAGTAAGGGTGAGGAATGAAAAACTGTTTTTT. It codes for CASSQVRVRNEKLFF.

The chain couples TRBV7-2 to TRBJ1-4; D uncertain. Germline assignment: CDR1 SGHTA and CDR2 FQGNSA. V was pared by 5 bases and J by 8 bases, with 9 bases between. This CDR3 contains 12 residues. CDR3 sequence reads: CASSPGREKLFF. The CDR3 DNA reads TGTGCCAGCAGCCCCGGACGCGAAAAACTGTTTTTT.

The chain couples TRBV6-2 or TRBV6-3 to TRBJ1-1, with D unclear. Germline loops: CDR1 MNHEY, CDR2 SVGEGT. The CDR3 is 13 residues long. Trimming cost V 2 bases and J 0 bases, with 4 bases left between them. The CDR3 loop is CASSYALNTEAFF. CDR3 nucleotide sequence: TGTGCCAGCAGTTACGCATTGAACACTGAAGCTTTCTTT.

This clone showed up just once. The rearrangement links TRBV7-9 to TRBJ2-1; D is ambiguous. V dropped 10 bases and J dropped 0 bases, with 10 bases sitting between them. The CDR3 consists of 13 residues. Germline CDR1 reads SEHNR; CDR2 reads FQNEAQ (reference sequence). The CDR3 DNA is TGTGCCACCGGTTCACGCTCCTACAATGAGCAGTTCTTC. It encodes CATGSRSYNEQFF. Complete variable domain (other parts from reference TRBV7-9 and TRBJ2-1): DTGVSQNPRHKITKRGQNVTFRCDPISEHNRLYWYRQTLGQGPEFLTYFQNEAQLEKSRLLSDRFSAERPKGSFSTLEIQRTEQGDSAMYLCATGSRSYNEQFFGPGTRLTVL.

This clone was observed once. The chain's CDR3 is CASRATGEAGGYTF. The CDR3 bases are TGTGCCAGCAGGGCGACAGGGGAGGCGGGGGGCTACACCTTC. This chain links TRBV13 with TRBJ1-2; TRBD1 matches 8 bases. The CDR3 runs to 14 residues. V lost 6 bases, J lost 8 bases, and 11 bases stayed unmatched. Germline V lookup: CDR1 PRHDT, CDR2 FYEKMQ (reference sequence).

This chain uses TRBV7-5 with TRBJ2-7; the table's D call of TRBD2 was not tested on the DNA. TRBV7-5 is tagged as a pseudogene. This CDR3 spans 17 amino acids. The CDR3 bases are TGTGTCAGAAGCCAAAAGGGGACTAGCGGGGACTCCTACGAGCAGTACTTC. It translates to CVRSQKGTSGDSYEQYF.